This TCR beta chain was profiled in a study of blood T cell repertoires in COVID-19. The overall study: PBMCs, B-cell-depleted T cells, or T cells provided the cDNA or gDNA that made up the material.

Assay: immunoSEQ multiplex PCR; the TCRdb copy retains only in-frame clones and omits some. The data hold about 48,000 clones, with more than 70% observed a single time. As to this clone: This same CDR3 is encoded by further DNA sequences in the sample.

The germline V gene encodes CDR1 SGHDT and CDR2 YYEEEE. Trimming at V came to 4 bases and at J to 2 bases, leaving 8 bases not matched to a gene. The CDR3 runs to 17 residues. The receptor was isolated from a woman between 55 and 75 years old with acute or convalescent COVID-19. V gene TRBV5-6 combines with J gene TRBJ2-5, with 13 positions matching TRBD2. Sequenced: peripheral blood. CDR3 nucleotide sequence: TGTGCCAGCAGCCCTAGACTAGCGGGGGGCCGGCAAGAGACCCAGTACTTC. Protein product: CASSPRLAGGRQETQYF.